This is a list of T cell receptor beta chains from one sample in a study of spatial heterogeneity in lung cancer. TCRdb processed the 5' RACE reads anew with MiXCR; each CDR3 protein has one entry. Among about 100,000 distinct CDR3 sequences, nearly 4.5% were seen once, and the ten largest hold around 20%. The specimen comprised lung tumor tissue, sampled at surgery. The receptors were gathered from a male donor with early-stage non-small cell lung cancer. The CDR3 runs from the conserved cysteine through the conserved F or W. Fields, in order: J gene, CDR3 length, V gene, clone size, D gene, CDR3 protein, CDR3 DNA. The D gene is left open where the match is weak. Size is omitted from some rows. Given values are once, few, many or a class for expanded clones.

j_call: TRBJ1-6
cdr3_length: 12
v_call: TRBV2
clone_size: NA
d_call: NA
cdr3_aa: CASSSDRQALHF
cdr3_nt: TGTGCCAGCAGTTCCGACAGGCAGGCCCTCCACTTT

j_call: TRBJ2-5
cdr3_length: 16
v_call: TRBV4-2
clone_size: many
d_call: NA
cdr3_aa: CASSHLKASRQETQYF
cdr3_nt: TGTGCCAGCAGCCATCTCAAGGCTAGCCGGCAAGAGACCCAGTACTTC

j_call: TRBJ2-5
cdr3_length: 15
v_call: TRBV29-1
clone_size: many
d_call: NA
cdr3_aa: CSVEPRFGHQETQYF
cdr3_nt: TGCAGCGTTGAACCTAGATTTGGTCACCAAGAGACCCAGTACTTC

j_call: TRBJ1-1
cdr3_length: 13
v_call: TRBV20-1
clone_size: many
d_call: NA
cdr3_aa: CSAFLDRNTEAFF
cdr3_nt: TGCAGTGCTTTTCTGGACAGGAACACTGAAGCTTTCTTT

j_call: TRBJ2-7
cdr3_length: 16
v_call: TRBV27
clone_size: many
d_call: TRBD2
cdr3_aa: CASRAGLAGDPYEQYF
cdr3_nt: TGTGCCAGCAGGGCGGGACTAGCGGGCGATCCCTACGAGCAGTACTTC

j_call: TRBJ2-1
cdr3_length: 16
v_call: TRBV28
clone_size: many
d_call: NA
cdr3_aa: CASTPLRIGVGNEQFF
cdr3_nt: TGTGCCAGCACCCCCCTCCGGATAGGGGTGGGCAATGAGCAGTTCTTC

j_call: TRBJ2-3
cdr3_length: 13
v_call: TRBV27
clone_size: many
d_call: NA
cdr3_aa: CASRGGLRDTQYF
cdr3_nt: TGTGCCAGCAGAGGGGGACTGCGGGATACGCAGTATTTT

j_call: TRBJ1-5
cdr3_length: 16
v_call: TRBV6-1
clone_size: few
d_call: NA
cdr3_aa: CASSDRLEISNQPQHF
cdr3_nt: TGTGCCAGCAGTGACCGACTGGAAATTAGCAATCAGCCCCAGCATTTT

j_call: TRBJ1-4
cdr3_length: 15
v_call: TRBV3-1
clone_size: NA
d_call: TRBD1
cdr3_aa: CASSLTDRGDEKLFF
cdr3_nt: TGTGCCAGCAGCCTAACGGACAGGGGAGATGAAAAACTGTTTTTT

j_call: TRBJ1-6
cdr3_length: 13
v_call: TRBV7-9
clone_size: many
d_call: NA
cdr3_aa: CASSLSLNSPLHF
cdr3_nt: TGTGCCAGCAGCTTATCTCTAAATTCACCCCTCCACTTT

j_call: TRBJ1-5
cdr3_length: 11
v_call: TRBV2
clone_size: many
d_call: NA
cdr3_aa: CASSEIGPQHF
cdr3_nt: TGTGCCAGCAGTGAAATAGGGCCCCAGCATTTT

j_call: TRBJ2-5
cdr3_length: 15
v_call: TRBV18
clone_size: many
d_call: NA
cdr3_aa: CASSPPGRKQETQYF
cdr3_nt: TGTGCCAGCTCACCACCGGGCAGGAAGCAAGAGACCCAGTACTTC

j_call: TRBJ2-4
cdr3_length: 14
v_call: TRBV5-1
clone_size: many
d_call: NA
cdr3_aa: CASSLDSAKNIQYF
cdr3_nt: TGCGCCAGCAGCTTGGATTCAGCCAAAAACATTCAGTACTTC

j_call: TRBJ1-1
cdr3_length: 13
v_call: TRBV7-9
clone_size: NA
d_call: NA
cdr3_aa: CASSLAAGAQAFF
cdr3_nt: TGTGCCAGCAGCTTAGCGGCAGGCGCACAGGCTTTCTTT

j_call: TRBJ2-2
cdr3_length: 14
v_call: TRBV27
clone_size: many
d_call: TRBD1
cdr3_aa: CASTAGTGTGELFF
cdr3_nt: TGTGCCAGCACCGCCGGGACAGGCACCGGGGAGCTGTTTTTT

j_call: TRBJ2-5
cdr3_length: 14
v_call: TRBV5-1
clone_size: many
d_call: NA
cdr3_aa: CASSLGPGRETQYF
cdr3_nt: TGCGCCAGCAGCTTGGGGCCGGGTAGAGAGACCCAGTACTTC

j_call: TRBJ1-5
cdr3_length: 16
v_call: TRBV20-1
clone_size: NA
d_call: TRBD1
cdr3_aa: CSASRRGPYSNQPQHF
cdr3_nt: TGCAGTGCTAGTAGAAGGGGGCCCTATAGCAATCAGCCCCAGCATTTT

j_call: TRBJ1-1
cdr3_length: 14
v_call: TRBV20-1
clone_size: many
d_call: NA
cdr3_aa: CSQRKSHLNTEAFF
cdr3_nt: TGCAGTCAGAGGAAGTCCCACTTGAACACTGAAGCTTTCTTT

j_call: TRBJ1-1
cdr3_length: 16
v_call: TRBV4-1
clone_size: many
d_call: NA
cdr3_aa: CASSQASGSGLAEAFF
cdr3_nt: TGCGCCAGCAGCCAAGCTTCGGGATCGGGGCTGGCTGAAGCTTTCTTT

j_call: TRBJ2-3
cdr3_length: 16
v_call: TRBV3-1
clone_size: many
d_call: NA
cdr3_aa: CASSHGVAANTDTQYF
cdr3_nt: TGTGCCAGCAGCCACGGGGTAGCGGCCAACACAGATACGCAGTATTTT

j_call: TRBJ1-1
cdr3_length: 13
v_call: TRBV6-1
clone_size: few
d_call: NA
cdr3_aa: CAGSDRMNTEAFF
cdr3_nt: TGTGCCGGCAGTGACAGGATGAACACTGAAGCTTTCTTT

j_call: TRBJ2-3
cdr3_length: 15
v_call: TRBV29-1
clone_size: many
d_call: TRBD1
cdr3_aa: CSVMHTGGGTDTQYF
cdr3_nt: TGCAGCGTTATGCACACAGGGGGTGGCACAGATACGCAGTATTTT